A single sample gave rise to the 30 T cell receptor beta chains below, sequenced in a study of T cell repertoires in cytomegalovirus infection. Their antigens are not known. TCRdb recomputed calls from the reads with MiXCR, one row per CDR3 protein. This table holds approximately 340,000 distinct CDR3 sequences, 25% to 30% found once. Sequenced here: cultured PBMCs, sampled from culture after CMV antigen stimulation. All receptors come from a human donor in good health (CMV status not recorded). Some clones in this sample may be carry-over from other donors' samples.

This clonotype was detected only a few times. J is TRBJ2-6 and V is TRBV7-8, with 8 bases matching TRBD1. V shed 5 bases and J 0 bases; nucleotides not matched to a gene: 12. The germline V gene has CDR1 SGHVS and CDR2 FQNEAQ. The length of the CDR3 is 19 residues. This CDR3 is CASSLISWTGSSGANVLTF. The CDR3, as DNA: TGTGCCAGCAGCCTAATCTCTTGGACAGGGAGCTCTGGGGCCAACGTCCTGACTTTC.

This clonotype appeared a few times. The V and J genes are TRBV11-2 and TRBJ2-5; 8 bases line up with TRBD2. Trimming at V came to 3 bases and at J to 3 bases, leaving 3 bases not matched to a gene. In germline, CDR1 is SGHAT, CDR2 FQNNGV. This CDR3 spans 14 amino acids. CDR3 sequence (DNA): TGTGCCAGCAGCTTCGGGGGGGGGGAAGAGACCCAGTACTTC. It specifies CASSFGGGEETQYF.

The table lists this clonotype with a few counts. The rearrangement joins TRBV6-1 to TRBJ2-6, with a possible D match to TRBD2 (5 bases). V was trimmed by 7 bases and J by 0 bases, leaving 16 bases between them. The CDR3 has 17 residues. Germline V CDR1 and CDR2: MNHNS, SASEGT. The CDR3 spells CASMREWATSGANVLTF. The CDR3 nucleotides read TGTGCCAGCATGAGGGAGTGGGCCACCTCTGGGGCCAACGTCCTGACTTTC.

The CDR3 protein is CASSYLYEQFF. CDR3 nucleotides: TGTGCCAGCAGTTATCTCTATGAGCAGTTCTTC. The rearrangement joins TRBV6-2 or TRBV6-3 to TRBJ2-1, with D unresolved. Trimming took off 3 bases at V and 8 bases at J, with 5 bases between the two ends. CDR3 length: 11 residues. Germline V CDR1 and CDR2: MNHEY, SVGEGT.

DNA of the CDR3: TGTGCCAGCAGCTTGAGACAGGGCAAAAATGAGCAGTTCTTC. Residues: CASSLRQGKNEQFF. The rearrangement uses TRBV5-4 and TRBJ2-1; TRBD1 matches at 7 bases. The CDR3 spans 14 residues. The germline CDR1 and CDR2 sequences are SGHNT and YYREEE (reference sequence). J lost 7 bases, V lost 1 base, and 5 bases had no gene match.

The V and J genes are TRBV19 and TRBJ1-2, with 7 nucleotides matching TRBD1. The CDR3 covers 15 residues. Germline V gene data show CDR1 as LNHDA and CDR2 as SQIVND (reference sequence). V was pared by 2 bases and J by 7 bases, with 10 bases of the junction left unmatched. The CDR3 nucleotides read TGTGCCAGTAGTATATCACGAGGGGGCGCCGGTGGCTACACCTTC. This sequence encodes CASSISRGGAGGYTF.

In DNA form, the CDR3 reads TGTGCCAGCAAGGCCCTGGGACTCTTAGGGGAGACCCAGTACTTC. This gives the protein CASKALGLLGETQYF. This chain links TRBV2 with TRBJ2-5; possible D gene TRBD2, 6 bases. The CDR3 contains 15 residues. Germline CDR1 is SNHLY and CDR2 is FYNNEI. V lost 7 bases and J 5 bases, leaving 20 bases between the germline ends. Filled out from reference TRBV2 and TRBJ2-5, the complete variable domain reads EPEVTQTPSHQVTQMGQEVILRCVPISNHLYFYWYRQILGQKVEFLVSFYNNEISEKSEIFDDQFSVERPDGSNFTLKIRSTKLEDSAMYFCASKALGLLGETQYFGPGTRLLVL.

Ten or more counts support this clonotype. The V gene is TRBV4-1, the J gene TRBJ1-5, with unresolved D. Trimming took 1 base from V and 4 from J, leaving 5 bases between them. The V gene's germline CDR1 is MGHRA and CDR2 YSYEKL. The CDR3 sequence is 13 residues long. The CDR3 spells CASSQAINQPQHF. CDR3 DNA: TGCGCCAGCAGCCAAGCCATAAATCAGCCCCAGCATTTT.

Only a few counts were recorded for this clonotype. The rearrangement uses TRBV7-6 and TRBJ2-1; D possibly corresponds to TRBD1 (6 bases). Trimming cost V 5 bases and J 7 bases, with 18 bases left between them. The CDR3 is 15 amino acids. Germline V gene data show CDR1 as SGHVS and CDR2 as FNYEAQ. CDR3 DNA sequence: TGTGCCAGCAGCGACAGGAGCCCAGTGAAGAATGAGCAGTTCTTC. Its translation: CASSDRSPVKNEQFF.

In this sample, this clonotype turned up many times. The J gene is TRBJ2-2, the V gene TRBV5-1, with unresolved D. CDR3 size: 15 residues. V was clipped by 4 bases and J by 1 base, with 11 bases between them. Germline CDR1 reads SGHRS; CDR2 reads YFSETQ. In nucleotides, the CDR3 is TGCGCCAGCAGCCCGGAGATCGGGAACACCGGGGAGCTGTTTTTT. Protein sequence: CASSPEIGNTGELFF.

This clonotype turned up a few times. CDR3 protein: CASSLVQGKTEAFF. The DNA of the CDR3 is TGTGCCAGCAGCTTAGTACAGGGGAAAACTGAAGCTTTCTTT. This sequence joins TRBV7-9 and TRBJ1-1; 7 nucleotides line up with TRBD1. J lost 5 bases, V lost 1 base, and 4 bases had no gene match. The CDR3 runs to 14 residues. Germline-derived CDR1 and CDR2 are SEHNR and FQNEAQ (reference sequence).

This clonotype was observed a few times. The chain uses TRBV7-9 and TRBJ2-3; no clear D. The ends were cut back, 4 bases at V and 4 bases at J, with 6 bases in the middle. The CDR3 covers 12 residues. Germline CDR1 SEHNR, CDR2 FQNEAQ (reference sequence). CDR3 nucleotides: TGTGCCAGCAGCTCCTACTCAGATACGCAGTATTTT. Its protein product is CASSSYSDTQYF.

V gene TRBV20-1 combines with J gene TRBJ2-2; 9 positions agree with TRBD2. CDR1 is DFQATT and CDR2 is SNEGSKA in the germline V gene (reference sequence). J lost 3 bases, V lost 2 bases, and 13 bases had no gene match. The CDR3 has 18 residues. The CDR3, as DNA: TGCAGTGCTAGACCTCCGGGATTAGCGGGGGACGACACCGGGGAGCTGTTTTTT. Amino acids: CSARPPGLAGDDTGELFF.

The chain joins TRBV19 to TRBJ2-2; TRBD2 might be the D (6 bases). CDR3 length: 12 residues. Trimming removed 7 bases from V and 5 bases from J, with 8 bases in between. Germline CDR1 LNHDA, CDR2 SQIVND (reference sequence). The CDR3 protein is CASIGGTGELFF. CDR3 sequence (DNA): TGTGCCAGTATAGGAGGGACCGGGGAGCTGTTTTTT.

The V gene is TRBV20-1, the J gene TRBJ1-1; D not resolved. The CDR3 is made up of 14 amino acids. From germline, CDR1 is DFQATT and CDR2 SNEGSKA (reference sequence). V shed 1 base and J shed 2 bases, with 11 bases lying between them. CDR3 loop: CSARVSQANTEAFF. The CDR3 coding sequence is TGCAGTGCTAGAGTAAGTCAGGCTAACACTGAAGCTTTCTTT.

V gene TRBV7-8 combines with J gene TRBJ2-2, with D hard to call. Per germline, CDR1 SGHVS and CDR2 FQNEAQ. This CDR3 comprises 14 residues. The V end lost 7 bases, the J end lost 4 bases, and 13 bases lay between the germline ends. In DNA form, the CDR3 reads TGTGCCAGCAACCCAGACTTATTCACCGGGGAGCTGTTTTTT. Protein product: CASNPDLFTGELFF.

This chain connects TRBV12-3 or TRBV12-4 to TRBJ2-7, with D perhaps matching TRBD2 (6 bases). The CDR3 is made up of 13 amino acids. V dropped 7 bases and J dropped 3 bases, with 13 bases sitting between them. The CDR3 coding sequence is TGTGCCAGCACCTCGGGGGAGTTCTACGAGCAGTACTTC. Translated: CASTSGEFYEQYF.

This clonotype was observed a handful of times. CDR3 in amino acids: CASSPGPQGNIQYF. Written as DNA, the CDR3 is TGTGCCAGCAGCCCGGGACCTCAAGGGAACATTCAGTACTTC. The chain combines TRBV7-2 with TRBJ2-4; D may correspond to TRBD1 or TRBD2 (5 bases each). This CDR3 comprises 14 residues. Trimming shortened V by 5 bases and J by 7 bases, and 15 bases separated the two germline ends. The germline gives CDR1 SGHTA, CDR2 FQGNSA. Variable domain in full (rest from reference TRBV7-2 and TRBJ2-4): GAGVSQSPSNKVTEKGKDVELRCDPISGHTALYWYRQSLGQGLEFLIYFQGNSAPDKSGLPSDRFSAERTGGSVSTLTIQRTQQEDSAVYLCASSPGPQGNIQYFGAGTRLSVL.

The chain is built from TRBV19 and TRBJ1-4; possible D gene TRBD1, 5 bases. Trimming took off 3 bases at V and 2 bases at J, with 10 bases between the two ends. CDR3 length: 15 amino acids. Germline CDR1 LNHDA, CDR2 SQIVND (reference sequence). DNA for the CDR3: TGTGCCAGTAGTATTACCCGGGGGACTAATGAAAAACTGTTTTTT. This sequence encodes CASSITRGTNEKLFF.

The V call is TRBV7-3, the J call TRBJ2-2; TRBD2 might be the D (5 bases). Germline CDR1 reads SGHTA; CDR2 reads FQGTGA. CDR3 length: 14 amino acids. V lost 5 bases, J lost 7 bases, and 14 bases lay in between. DNA for the CDR3: TGTGCCAGCAGCCCACTAGACTCGGGCGGGGAGCTGTTTTTT. Its protein is CASSPLDSGGELFF.

Remarks on this clonotype: At one end the junction does not follow the germline gene, possibly because of a read error. V usage is TRBV4-1 and J usage is TRBJ2-3; D gene unclear. CDR3 length: 15 residues. Germline V gene lookup returns CDR1 MGHRA and CDR2 YSYEKL. The CDR3 reads CASRLAELSTDTQYF. The CDR3 DNA reads as TGTGCCAGCCGGCTGGCGGAGCTCAGCACAGATACGCAGTATTTT.

This clonotype was detected only a few times. The chain combines TRBV7-2 with TRBJ2-5, with 10 positions matching TRBD2. This CDR3 is built from 15 residues. Germline V CDR1 and CDR2: SGHTA, FQGNSA. Germline trimming cut 10 bases from V and 5 bases from J; bases unmatched to any gene: 13. The CDR3 region is CATQGSSGRWETQYF. Here the CDR3 DNA reads TGTGCCACCCAGGGGTCTAGCGGGAGATGGGAGACCCAGTACTTC.

A few counts support this clonotype. The chain is built from TRBV5-1 and TRBJ1-2, with TRBD1 matching over 8 bases. CDR3 length: 15 amino acids. Unmatched junction bases numbered 7, after V lost 4 bases and J lost 2 bases. The germline V gene has CDR1 SGHRS and CDR2 YFSETQ. Written as DNA, the CDR3 is TGCGCCAGCAGCCCGGACGGACAGGGCAACTATGGCTACACCTTC. It translates to CASSPDGQGNYGYTF.

This chain uses TRBV20-1 with TRBJ1-2, with 7 bases aligning to TRBD1. CDR3 length equals 13 residues. Germline CDR1 reads DFQATT; CDR2 reads SNEGSKA (reference sequence). V lost 3 bases, J lost 2 bases, and 3 bases stayed unmatched. CDR3 sequence (DNA): TGCAGTGCTAGCACAGGGGTAAACTATGGCTACACCTTC. Residues: CSASTGVNYGYTF.

V gene TRBV18 combines with J gene TRBJ2-1, with 13 nucleotides matching TRBD2. This CDR3 has 17 amino acids. The V gene end was trimmed by 3 bases and the J gene end by 7 bases; junction bases not matched to a gene: 9. Germline V gives CDR1 KGHSH, CDR2 LQKENI. The CDR3 DNA reads TGTGCCAGCTCACCCCAACTAGCGGGAGGGACGAAAAATGAGCAGTTCTTC. Translation gives CASSPQLAGGTKNEQFF.

This clonotype was counted a few times. The rearrangement links TRBV11-2 to TRBJ2-5; TRBD1 is a possible D gene (5 bases). Germline values: CDR1 SGHAT, CDR2 FQNNGV. There are 15 residues in the CDR3. V lost 1 base to trimming and J lost 3 bases, with 12 bases between them. The CDR3 region has the DNA TGTGCCAGCAGCTTAGGCCCCAAGGGGAAAGAGACCCAGTACTTC. Its translation: CASSLGPKGKETQYF. Together with reference TRBV11-2 and TRBJ2-5, the CDR3 gives the full variable domain: EAGVAQSPRYKIIEKRQSVAFWCNPISGHATLYWYQQILGQGPKLLIQFQNNGVVDDSQLPKDRFSAERLKGVDSTLKIQPAKLEDSAVYLCASSLGPKGKETQYFGPGTRLLVL.

This chain joins TRBV7-2 and TRBJ2-2; D is unresolved. The CDR3 is 16 amino acids. Trimming cost V 5 bases and J 4 bases, with 17 bases left between them. Germline V gene sequence: CDR1 SGHTA, CDR2 FQGNSA. The CDR3: CASSPRPQIGTGELFF. In DNA, the CDR3 is TGTGCCAGCAGCCCACGACCCCAAATTGGCACCGGGGAGCTGTTTTTT.

The chain's CDR3 is CASSQGLISYEQYF. CDR3 sequence (DNA): TGTGCCAGCAGCCAAGGGTTAATTTCCTACGAGCAGTACTTC. V gene TRBV3-1 combines with J gene TRBJ2-7; D is uncertain. V dropped 1 base and J dropped 1 base, with 8 bases sitting between them. This CDR3 spans 14 amino acids. CDR1 is LGHDT, CDR2 YNNKEL, per germline (reference sequence).

This clonotype was counted at least ten times. The CDR3 DNA reads as TGTGCCAGCAGCTTAAGATACAGGGCACGGAACAATGAGCAGTTCTTC. Translating it yields CASSLRYRARNNEQFF. J is TRBJ2-1 and V is TRBV7-6, with TRBD1 as a possible D gene (6 bases). V was cut by 2 bases and J by 5 bases, with 16 bases left in between. CDR1 and CDR2 from the germline V gene are SGHVS and FNYEAQ. The length of the CDR3 is 16 residues.

The chain links TRBV5-8 to TRBJ1-6; TRBD1 might be the D (6 bases). CDR1 and CDR2 from the germline V gene are SGHTS and YDEGEE. The CDR3 covers 16 residues. Trimming took 2 bases from V and 7 from J, leaving 16 bases between them. The CDR3 bases are TGTGCCAGCAGCTTCTCCAGGGGTCAATTCAATTCACCCCTCCACTTT. The encoded protein is CASSFSRGQFNSPLHF. Full variable domain (outside the CDR3, taken from reference TRBV5-8 and TRBJ1-6): EAGVTQSPTHLIKTRGQQATLRCSPISGHTSVYWYQQALGLGLQFLLWYDEGEERNRGNFPPRFSGRQFPNYSSELNVNALELEDSALYLCASSFSRGQFNSPLHFGNGTRLTVT.